Each of the 4 T cell receptor beta chains below was sequenced from the same sample in a study of shared clonotypes between healthy human individuals. The data were produced by immunoSEQ multiplex PCR, yet TCRdb's version contains in-frame clones alone and is incomplete. The sample shows 2 million to 3 million clones, under 95% of them seen only once. Material for sequencing was naive CD4+ T cells from PBMCs. Documented subset: CD45RA+ positively selected. The receptor source for this set is a man between 18 and 29 years old in good health. Some clones in this sample may be carry-over from other donors' samples.

The V call is TRBV4-2, the J call TRBJ2-3; 8 bases match TRBD2. This CDR3 contains 18 residues. The germline V gene encodes CDR1 LGHNA and CDR2 YNFKEQ. Trimming cost V 0 bases and J 3 bases; bases outside gene matches: 11. In DNA form, the CDR3 reads TGTGCCAGCAGCCAAGACCACCCGGGGGGGAGGGAGACAGATACGCAGTATTTT. Protein product: CASSQDHPGGRETDTQYF.

V and J are TRBV30 and TRBJ1-2; TRBD1 might be the D (5 bases). Trimming removed 5 bases at V and 3 bases at J, with 16 bases between. The CDR3 covers 14 residues. Germline assignment: CDR1 GTSNPN and CDR2 SVGIG (reference sequence). The CDR3 region is CAWGAPGWDYGYTF. The DNA for the CDR3 is TGTGCCTGGGGGGCGCCGGGATGGGACTATGGCTACACCTTC.

The rearrangement uses TRBV9 and TRBJ2-7, with 12 bases aligning to TRBD1. CDR3 length: 16 residues. Unmatched junction bases numbered 9, after V lost 3 bases and J lost 5 bases. The germline V gene encodes CDR1 SGDLS and CDR2 YYNGEE. CDR3 region: CASSDSPGQGANEQYF. CDR3 coding DNA: TGTGCCAGCAGCGATTCGCCGGGACAGGGGGCCAACGAGCAGTACTTC. Full variable domain (missing parts from reference TRBV9 and TRBJ2-7): DSGVTQTPKHLITATGQRVTLRCSPRSGDLSVYWYQQSLDQGLQFLIQYYNGEERAKGNILERFSAQQFPDLHSELNLSSLELGDSALYFCASSDSPGQGANEQYFGPGTRLTVT.

The chain recombines TRBV6-1 with TRBJ1-2; 10 bases map to TRBD1. The CDR3 covers 15 residues. The V gene's germline CDR1 is MNHNS and CDR2 SASEGT. The trim removed 0 bases at V and 5 bases at J, leaving 3 bases unmatched. The CDR3 here is CASSEARDRGYGYTF. In DNA form, the CDR3 reads TGTGCCAGCAGTGAAGCGCGGGACAGGGGTTATGGCTACACCTTC.